The next 17 T cell receptor beta chains were all read from a single sample in a study of monozygotic twins with cystic fibrosis. Profiled with immunoSEQ multiplex PCR; TCRdb holds only in-frame clones, not every one. The sample carries about 23,000 clones, less than 95% recorded once. Sequencing used blood. These receptors originate from a girl aged 2 to 10 with cystic fibrosis.

This clone was recorded only once. The chain combines TRBV10-3 with TRBJ1-5, with 7 bases identical to TRBD1. With V trimmed by 6 bases and J by 5 bases, 7 bases remained unmatched. The CDR3 consists of 14 residues. Germline assignment: CDR1 ENHRY and CDR2 SYGVKD. In nucleotides, the CDR3 is TGTGCCATCAGCAAGACAGGGAGAGATCAGCCCCAGCATTTT. Its translation: CAISKTGRDQPQHF.

This clone was detected only once. The rearrangement joins TRBV6-6 to TRBJ1-3; unclear D gene. Germline values: CDR1 MNHNY, CDR2 SVGAGI (reference sequence). Between the trimmed V and J ends, which lost 5 bases and 8 bases, there was a span of 16 bases. CDR3 length: 14 amino acids. As DNA, the CDR3 is TGTGCCAGCAGTCTTACCGTTGATCTTGACACCATATATTTT. Protein: CASSLTVDLDTIYF.

The chain is built from TRBV28 and TRBJ1-1; 7 bases line up with TRBD1. CDR1 and CDR2 (germline): MDHEN, SYDVKM. V gave up 6 bases and J gave up 0 bases; unmatched junction bases: 1. CDR3 length: 13 amino acids. CDR3 sequence reads: CASRGQLNTEAFF. CDR3 bases: TGTGCCAGCAGGGGACAGTTGAACACTGAAGCTTTCTTT.

The CDR3 loop reads CASSPLGQGRQSNRGYTEAFF. CDR3 in DNA: TGTGCCAGCTCACCACTGGGACAGGGACGTCAATCGAACCGGGGTTACACTGAAGCTTTCTTT. This chain connects TRBV18 to TRBJ1-1; TRBD1 agrees at 9 bases. Germline CDR1 reads KGHSH; CDR2 reads LQKENI. Trimming cost V 1 base and J 3 bases; bases outside gene matches: 21. This CDR3 spans 21 amino acids.

The genes are TRBV6-1 and TRBJ2-7, with D uncertain. The germline V and J ends were trimmed by 6 bases and 3 bases, with 12 bases remaining between them. The CDR3 extends over 13 amino acids. Germline V gene lookup returns CDR1 MNHNS and CDR2 SASEGT. CDR3 nucleotide sequence: TGTGCCAGCAGCCCCAATAACGGCTACGAGCAGTACTTC. It translates to CASSPNNGYEQYF.

The chain links TRBV6-6 to TRBJ2-3; 12 bases fit TRBD2. Germline lookup yields CDR1 MNHNY and CDR2 SVGAGI (reference sequence). V shed 0 bases and J 5 bases; nucleotides not matched to a gene: 3. The CDR3 is 16 amino acids. CDR3 protein: CASSYSTSGGVDTQYF. CDR3 sequence (DNA): TGTGCCAGCAGTTACTCGACTAGCGGGGGCGTAGATACGCAGTATTTT.

The rearrangement joins TRBV10-2 to TRBJ1-6, with D unclear. Germline-derived CDR1 and CDR2 are WSHSY and SAAADI. The CDR3 is 14 residues long. Trimming pared 8 bases from V and 7 bases from J, leaving 15 bases between. The chain's CDR3 is CASLMGFDNSPLHF. In nucleotides, the CDR3 is TGCGCCAGCCTAATGGGCTTCGACAATTCACCCCTCCACTTT.

The chain recombines TRBV16 with TRBJ1-3; tentatively, D is TRBD1 (5 bases). The V gene's germline CDR1 is KGHSY and CDR2 FQNENV. The CDR3 consists of 13 residues. V lost 0 bases and J lost 9, with 9 bases in between. The CDR3 reads CASSQSGDGTIYF. As DNA, the CDR3 is TGTGCCAGCAGCCAATCGGGGGACGGCACCATATATTTT.

In DNA form, the CDR3 reads TGTGCCAGCAGTGATCTCCAAGCTACGACCGGCACAGATACGCAGTATTTT. Protein: CASSDLQATTGTDTQYF. The chain joins TRBV25-1 to TRBJ2-3; no clear D gene. Deletions cut 3 bases from V and 1 base from J, with 17 bases between. CDR3 length: 17 amino acids. CDR1 is MGHDK, CDR2 SYGVNS, per germline.

The rearrangement uses TRBV19 and TRBJ2-5; D gene unclear. The germline V gene has CDR1 LNHDA and CDR2 SQIVND (reference sequence). The V gene lost 3 bases and the J gene lost 1 base, with 3 bases spanning the gap. This CDR3 has 12 residues. CDR3 bases: TGTGCCAGTAGTATCGGCCAAGAGACCCAGTACTTC. This encodes CASSIGQETQYF.

This clone has only one observation. This chain joins TRBV7-2 and TRBJ2-5; D is unclear. Germline V gene sequence: CDR1 SGHTA, CDR2 FQGNSA. V lost 5 bases, J lost 4 bases, and 17 bases lay in between. The CDR3 runs 15 residues. CDR3 loop: CASSTAAERAETQYF. CDR3 nucleotide sequence: TGTGCCAGCAGCACCGCGGCAGAACGGGCAGAGACCCAGTACTTC.

In DNA, the CDR3 is TGTGCCAGCAGCATGGACAGGGGCCCCGGGGAGCTGTTTTTT. It specifies CASSMDRGPGELFF. This chain joins TRBV7-2 and TRBJ2-2; 9 bases are shared with TRBD1. This CDR3 has 14 residues. Germline trimming cut 5 bases from V and 6 bases from J; bases unmatched to any gene: 4. In germline, CDR1 is SGHTA, CDR2 FQGNSA.

The chain couples TRBV19 to TRBJ1-3; weak D call: TRBD1 (6 bases). This CDR3 is 21 amino acids long. Germline values: CDR1 LNHDA, CDR2 SQIVND (reference sequence). The V end was cut by 3 bases, the J end by 0 bases, with 27 bases between. The CDR3 sequence: CASSIRPGTSALILSGNTIYF. DNA of the CDR3: TGTGCCAGTAGTATCCGACCCGGGACATCGGCCTTGATACTCTCTGGAAACACCATATATTTT.

In DNA form, the CDR3 reads TGTGCCAGCAGCCCCGATGTAGCAAAAGCTAACTATGGCTACACCTTC. This sequence encodes CASSPDVAKANYGYTF. The chain couples TRBV27 to TRBJ1-2; the D is unclear. Trimming removed 6 bases from V and 0 bases from J, with 17 bases in between. This CDR3 has 16 amino acids. Germline CDR1 is MNHEY and CDR2 is SMNVEV (reference sequence).

The chain links TRBV10-3 to TRBJ2-1, with 15 positions matching TRBD2. In germline, CDR1 is ENHRY, CDR2 SYGVKD. CDR3 length: 18 amino acids. V dropped 0 bases and J dropped 7; count of bases not matched to a gene: 7. The CDR3 sequence: CAISESLGLAGGRNEQFF. CDR3 in DNA: TGTGCCATCAGTGAGTCCCTCGGACTAGCGGGGGGGCGGAATGAGCAGTTCTTC.

This rearrangement joins TRBV2 to TRBJ2-4, with TRBD1 as a possible D gene (6 bases). Germline V gene data show CDR1 as SNHLY and CDR2 as FYNNEI. With 9 bases removed from V and 7 bases from J, the gap between germline ends came to 13 bases. This CDR3 spans 12 amino acids. The CDR3 coding sequence is TGTGCCAGTTACAGGGCCGGGAACATTCAGTACTTC. Its protein product is CASYRAGNIQYF. Filled out from reference TRBV2 and TRBJ2-4, the complete variable domain reads EPEVTQTPSHQVTQMGQEVILRCVPISNHLYFYWYRQILGQKVEFLVSFYNNEISEKSEIFDDQFSVERPDGSNFTLKIRSTKLEDSAMYFCASYRAGNIQYFGAGTRLSVL.

J is TRBJ1-3 and V is TRBV7-9, with D tentatively TRBD1 (5 bases). The CDR3 is 15 residues long. V gave up 1 base and J gave up 2 bases, with 9 bases separating them. In germline, CDR1 is SEHNR, CDR2 FQNEAQ (reference sequence). The CDR3 DNA sequence: TGTGCCAGCAGCTTAGAAGGGGCAGCTGGAAACACCATATATTTT. Translating gives CASSLEGAAGNTIYF.